One T cell receptor (beta chain) is described in this entry. Its antigen specificity is not known. One base away there is no much larger clone; base qualities are not given. The immunoSEQ Assay, a bias-controlled multiplex PCR, was used to amplify TCRbeta CDR3 regions from genomic DNA. Turning to the authors' computational methods: The number of nucleated cells in each sample was estimated from the amplification of reference gene primers within the assay. To quantify the absolute abundance of each unique TCRbeta CDR3 rearrangement, sequence reads were collapsed and filtered. For each sample, productive Simpson clonality was calculated as the square root of Simpson's diversity index across productive rearrangements. The immuneACCESS repertoire file appears here via TCRdb, limited to in-frame rearrangements. These files lack a portion of the clones; in checked studies, under half of the deficit traces to unresolved V genes, and the cause of the others is not known. V and J calls and clone size follow that table, whereas D and trimming were derived from the DNA. This sample holds about 300,000 clones; around 90% were observed only once. Jointly, the top ten make up around 2.1% of the sample.

The source of the sample is a study of blood T cell repertoires in COVID-19 (dated by TCRdb to 2020 to 2021). About the investigation overall: Samples covering the acute and convalescent phases of COVID-19 were provided by collaborators in the United States, Italy and Spain. The material from the prospective study consisted of cDNA or gDNA derived from T cells, B-cell-depleted T cells, or PBMCs. Subjects who had been exposed to COVID-19, were actively infected with it, or had recovered from it provided the deeply sampled blood TCRbeta repertoires that made up the dataset. The samples were drawn from the first 160 participants of the ongoing ImmuneRACE study and from some 1,300 subjects provided by 6 global collaborators. The repertoires were released in a freely available public database intended as a resource for research on the immune response to SARS-CoV-2. Where HLA class I and class II types were available, the types were taken from metadata supplied by the sample provider, not from assay-based typing. Sample metadata almost always included a de-identified subject ID, COVID-19 status, age in years and sex. What the study reported, not specific to this receptor: The amount of clinical and demographic metadata varied by source and participant and was provided uncurated.

Via the germline V gene, CDR1 is SGHVS and CDR2 FQNEAQ. V is pared back by 5 bases and J by 9 bases, with 13 bases lying between the germline termini. The CDR3 sequence holds 12 residues, the cysteine and phenylalanine included. Only the CDR3 DNA stays, 36 bases, in frame from base 1. The collaborating institutions used their own protocols to collect whole blood in K2EDTA tubes. For TCRbeta analysis, collaborators shipped samples in one of three forms: frozen whole blood, isolated PBMCs, or DNA extracted from either of those sample types. The source of this sequence is a man aged 18 to 30 with active or convalescent COVID-19. Sequencing input: peripheral blood. This chain joins TRBV7-8 to TRBJ1-2; confidence is insufficient to name the D gene. The DNA reads TGTGCCAGCAGCCCAGGTGGCTTTAGCTACACCTTC. This is translated as CASSPGGFSYTF.